These 29 T cell receptor beta chains originate from one sample sequenced in a study of T cells in Graves' hyperthyroidism and ophthalmopathy. TCR beta CDR3 sequences were amplified from RNA transcripts. When the TCR CDR3 underwent first-round RT-PCR, the HTBI primer set was used. TCRdb passed the multiplex PCR reads through MiXCR, listing each CDR3 protein once. In the table there are 490,000 or so distinct CDR3 sequences, less than 25% of which are singletons. Material: blood. These receptors were collected from a woman in her 70s with Graves' ophthalmopathy.

Comments on this clonotype: Being one base from a much bigger clone, this may be a read error. This sequence joins TRBV28 and TRBJ2-7, with 7 bases identical to TRBD1. CDR1 is MDHEN, CDR2 SYDVKM, per germline. V was pared by 8 bases and J by 4 bases, with 11 bases of the junction left unmatched. The CDR3 runs to 14 residues. In DNA form, the CDR3 reads TGTGCCAGCCCTTTGGGACAGAGGACATACGAGCAGTACTTC. Protein product: CASPLGQRTYEQYF.

This clonotype turned up a few times. The chain combines TRBV6-1 with TRBJ1-6, with D tentatively TRBD1 (5 bases). CDR3 length: 16 amino acids. V was trimmed by 7 bases and J by 6 bases, leaving 19 bases between them. The germline V gene has CDR1 MNHNS and CDR2 SASEGT. The CDR3 bases are TGTGCCAGCACTCTGACGTCGGACACCCGTAATTCACCCCTCCACTTT. Amino acids: CASTLTSDTRNSPLHF.

This clonotype appeared a few times. The rearrangement joins TRBV14 to TRBJ2-4; D possibly uses TRBD1 or TRBD2 (5 bases each). V gave up 0 bases and J gave up 1 base, with 7 bases separating them. The CDR3 is 15 residues long. CDR1 is SGHDN and CDR2 is FVKESK in the germline V gene. CDR3 sequence reads: CASSQDRDAKNIQYF. CDR3 nucleotides: TGTGCCAGCAGCCAAGACAGGGACGCCAAAAACATTCAGTACTTC.

The chain carries TRBV10-3 and TRBJ1-2, with D hard to call. CDR3 size: 13 residues. V lost 3 bases and J 6 bases, leaving 11 bases between the germline ends. Germline-derived CDR1 and CDR2 are ENHRY and SYGVKD. The DNA of the CDR3 is TGTGCCATCAGTGAACCAAGTCGGGATGGCTACACCTTC. Its translation: CAISEPSRDGYTF.

Remarks on this clonotype: Germline and junction disagree at one end, which may indicate a read error. The genes are TRBV6-1 and TRBJ2-5; D is undetermined. This CDR3 is built from 14 residues. Germline loops: CDR1 MNHNS, CDR2 SASEGT. The CDR3 region is CATSENGRIETQYF. CDR3 bases: TGTGCCACCAGTGAGAATGGACGTATAGAGACCCAGTACTTC.

This chain links TRBV4-2 with TRBJ1-1; D not certain. Germline V lookup: CDR1 LGHNA, CDR2 YNFKEQ. The V and J ends lost 0 bases and 4 bases respectively, with 12 bases between them. This CDR3 has 15 amino acids. CDR3 region: CASSQEHIERTEAFF. In DNA, the CDR3 is TGTGCCAGCAGCCAAGAGCACATAGAGCGCACTGAAGCTTTCTTT.

There are many counts of this clonotype. The chain links TRBV2 to TRBJ1-2, with 7 nucleotides matching TRBD1. The CDR3 length is 13 residues. Looked up from germline, CDR1 is SNHLY and CDR2 is FYNNEI. J gave up 7 bases and V 5 bases, and 7 bases lay outside the gene matches. The CDR3 coding sequence is TGTGCCAGCAGTTGGAGGGGGCTGTTTGGCTACACCTTC. Protein sequence: CASSWRGLFGYTF.

This clonotype was seen only a few times. The gene calls are TRBV5-1 and TRBJ2-2; 13 bases match TRBD2. This CDR3 is 16 amino acids long. Trimming cost V 4 bases and J 3 bases; bases outside gene matches: 3. The germline gives CDR1 SGHRS, CDR2 YFSETQ. The CDR3 here is CASSLGTSGDTGELFF. DNA of the CDR3: TGCGCCAGCAGCCTGGGGACTAGCGGGGACACCGGGGAGCTGTTTTTT.

The gene calls are TRBV14 and TRBJ2-1; 9 bases match TRBD2. From germline, CDR1 is SGHDN and CDR2 FVKESK. Trimming removed 4 bases from V and 5 bases from J; junction bases left unmatched: 3. This CDR3 has 14 residues. In nucleotides, the CDR3 is TGTGCCAGCAGCCTAGCGGGAGCAAACAATGAGCAGTTCTTC. Translating it yields CASSLAGANNEQFF.

The sample holds a few counts of this clonotype. The V gene is TRBV6-1, the J gene TRBJ1-4; no definite D call. CDR1 is MNHNS and CDR2 is SASEGT in the germline V gene. Deletions cut 7 bases from V and 0 bases from J, with 21 bases between. The CDR3 consists of 18 residues. The CDR3 DNA is TGTGCCAGCACTAAACGAAACGTTCTGCATGCAACTAATGAAAAACTGTTTTTT. Translation: CASTKRNVLHATNEKLFF.

The chain joins TRBV5-1 to TRBJ1-2; TRBD1 matches 9 bases. The CDR3 runs to 15 residues. The germline CDR1 and CDR2 sequences are SGHRS and YFSETQ. V was pared by 3 bases and J by 6 bases, with 9 bases of the junction left unmatched. CDR3 protein: CASSYSPGTGNGYTF. CDR3 bases: TGCGCCAGCAGCTACTCCCCCGGGACAGGGAATGGCTACACCTTC.

Many counts were recorded for this clonotype. This chain connects TRBV7-2 to TRBJ2-7; the match to TRBD2 covers 8 bases. The CDR3 contains 16 residues. Germline lookup yields CDR1 SGHTA and CDR2 FQGNSA. After removal of 1 base from V and 7 bases from J, the junction contained 12 bases not matched to a gene. This CDR3 is CASSLVGAGGVGEQYF. As DNA, the CDR3 is TGTGCCAGCAGCTTAGTGGGGGCGGGAGGTGTCGGGGAGCAGTACTTC.

This clonotype was recorded once. The chain uses TRBV10-3 and TRBJ2-3, with 7 bases that match TRBD2. Germline trimming cut 8 bases from V and 5 bases from J; bases unmatched to any gene: 1. The CDR3 runs to 11 residues. CDR1 and CDR2 from the germline V gene are ENHRY and SYGVKD. CDR3 bases: TGTGCCATCTTAGCGGGAGATACGCAGTATTTT. It codes for CAILAGDTQYF.

There are a few counts of this clonotype. V usage is TRBV11-2 and J usage is TRBJ2-1, with 8 bases lining up with TRBD1. The CDR3 loop spans 15 amino acids. Germline V CDR1 and CDR2: SGHAT, FQNNGV. The V segment lost 3 bases and the J segment 0 bases; nucleotides outside the gene matches: 1. The CDR3 nucleotides are TGTGCCAGCAGCTTGACAGGGGCCTCCTACAATGAGCAGTTCTTC. Protein: CASSLTGASYNEQFF.

This clonotype was picked up a small number of times. The chain links TRBV12-3 or TRBV12-4 to TRBJ2-1, with 12 nucleotides matching TRBD2. V lost 7 bases and J lost 9; bases outside the gene matches: 10. The CDR3 extends over 15 amino acids. CDR3 nucleotides: TGTGCCAGCACCGTGACTAGCGGGAGTCCATCTGAGCAGTTCTTC. It encodes CASTVTSGSPSEQFF.

This clonotype was picked up many times. V gene TRBV20-1 combines with J gene TRBJ2-1, with 8 bases aligning to TRBD2. Trimming removed 5 bases from V and 6 bases from J; junction bases left unmatched: 12. Germline V gene sequence: CDR1 DFQATT, CDR2 SNEGSKA (reference sequence). The length of the CDR3 is 15 residues. The CDR3 DNA is TGCAGTGCTGCGAGCGGGAGCGGCCTCTTCAATGAGCAGTTCTTC. The encoded protein is CSAASGSGLFNEQFF.

This clonotype has a handful of counts. The chain combines TRBV27 with TRBJ1-1, with a possible D match to TRBD1 (6 bases). V lost 8 bases to trimming and J lost 4 bases, with 17 bases between them. The germline CDR1 and CDR2 sequences are MNHEY and SMNVEV (reference sequence). The CDR3 spans 14 residues. Here the CDR3 reads CASQLQGESTEAFF. CDR3 DNA: TGTGCCAGCCAACTACAGGGTGAGTCCACTGAAGCTTTCTTT.

V gene TRBV27 combines with J gene TRBJ2-1, with 13 bases matching TRBD2. CDR3 length: 15 residues. CDR1 is MNHEY, CDR2 SMNVEV, per germline (reference sequence). The ends lost 5 bases at V and 8 bases at J; junction bases unmatched: 6. CDR3: CASSKTSGRTHEQFF. In nucleotides, the CDR3 is TGTGCCAGCAGTAAGACTAGCGGGAGGACCCATGAGCAGTTCTTC.

As to this clonotype: One base away lies a much larger clone, so this may be a sequencing read error. The chain carries TRBV18 and TRBJ2-1; TRBD2 agrees at 10 bases. Germline CDR1 reads KGHSH; CDR2 reads LQKENI. The CDR3 spans 14 residues. In DNA, the CDR3 is TGTGCCAGCCCACCGGGACTAGCGACTAATGAGCAGTTCTTC. Translation: CASPPGLATNEQFF.

The gene calls are TRBV3-1 and TRBJ2-3, with 11 bases fitting TRBD2. V dropped 4 bases and J dropped 5; count of bases not matched to a gene: 5. This CDR3 contains 15 residues. Germline V gene data show CDR1 as LGHDT and CDR2 as YNNKEL (reference sequence). CDR3 region: CASSRDGTSGDTQYF. DNA for the CDR3: TGTGCCAGCAGCCGCGACGGGACTAGCGGAGATACGCAGTATTTT.

The gene calls are TRBV6-1 and TRBJ2-3, with D possibly being TRBD1 (6 bases). V lost 7 bases to trimming and J lost 0 bases, with 11 bases between them. The CDR3 is 14 residues long. The germline V gene has CDR1 MNHNS and CDR2 SASEGT. This chain's CDR3 is CASIRGGSTDTQYF. The CDR3 nucleotides read TGTGCCAGCATCCGAGGGGGTAGCACAGATACGCAGTATTTT.

The chain recombines TRBV24-1 with TRBJ1-5; 7 nucleotides align to TRBD1. Germline V gives CDR1 KGHDR, CDR2 SFDVKD. The CDR3 runs to 16 residues. V lost 3 bases and J lost 7; bases outside the gene matches: 11. CDR3 DNA sequence: TGTGCCACCAGTGATGGGAGGACAGGAGCGAACCAGCCCCAGCATTTT. Translating gives CATSDGRTGANQPQHF.

This clonotype was seen ten or more times. The chain has TRBV12-3 or TRBV12-4 and TRBJ2-3; 9 bases line up with TRBD2. The CDR3 is made up of 17 amino acids. V lost 4 bases and J lost 4; bases outside the gene matches: 12. CDR3 in DNA: TGTGCCAGCAGTTGGTTAGCGGGAGCCGGAAGTCCAGATACGCAGTATTTT. This codes for CASSWLAGAGSPDTQYF.

This clonotype has only a few counts. CDR3 sequence (DNA): TGTGCCAGCAGTTTAAGTGGGCGCCCTGGCTACACCTTC. It encodes CASSLSGRPGYTF. The chain couples TRBV12-3 or TRBV12-4 to TRBJ1-2; the D is unclear. The CDR3 runs 13 residues. V lost 2 bases to trimming and J lost 7 bases, with 11 bases between them.

This clonotype was recorded many times. CDR3 DNA sequence: TGCAGTGCTGCCTCGCCGACAGGGAATCGGAATGAGCAGTTCTTC. This translates into CSAASPTGNRNEQFF. The J gene is TRBJ2-1, the V gene TRBV20-1; 7 bases map to TRBD1. V trimming: 5 bases; J trimming: 7 bases; junction bases outside the gene matches: 14. Germline V CDR1 and CDR2: DFQATT, SNEGSKA (reference sequence). The CDR3 extends over 15 amino acids.

This chain connects TRBV25-1 to TRBJ2-7; D possibly corresponds to TRBD2 (6 bases). V lost 3 bases to trimming and J lost 4 bases, with 10 bases between them. The CDR3 totals 13 residues. Germline V CDR1 and CDR2: MGHDK, SYGVNS. The CDR3 nucleotides are TGTGCCAGCAGTGACGGGGGTCAGTACGAGCAGTACTTC. Translated, it gives CASSDGGQYEQYF.

This clonotype came up many times. This chain connects TRBV7-2 to TRBJ2-2, with TRBD2 identical over 14 bases. Germline V CDR1 and CDR2: SGHTA, FQGNSA. The CDR3 contains 16 residues. The V gene end was trimmed by 5 bases and the J gene end by 6 bases; junction bases not matched to a gene: 5. DNA for the CDR3: TGTGCCAGCAGCGGAGGGACTAGCGGGAGATCCGGGGAGCTGTTTTTT. This translates into CASSGGTSGRSGELFF. Combining the CDR3 with reference TRBV7-2 and TRBJ2-2 gives the whole variable domain GAGVSQSPSNKVTEKGKDVELRCDPISGHTALYWYRQSLGQGLEFLIYFQGNSAPDKSGLPSDRFSAERTGGSVSTLTIQRTQQEDSAVYLCASSGGTSGRSGELFFGEGSRLTVL.

The chain links TRBV20-1 to TRBJ2-3; D gene ambiguous. Germline lookup yields CDR1 DFQATT and CDR2 SNEGSKA (reference sequence). Trimming cost V 6 bases and J 2 bases, with 18 bases left between them. This CDR3 is 15 amino acids long. In DNA, the CDR3 is TGCAGTGCCCTAGGATACGAAGACCCCACAGATACGCAGTATTTT. It is translated as CSALGYEDPTDTQYF.

CDR3 protein: CASSGGLMQETQYF. CDR3 DNA sequence: TGTGCCAGCAGCGGGGGACTTATGCAAGAGACCCAGTACTTC. The gene calls are TRBV9 and TRBJ2-5; a possible D gene is TRBD2 (6 bases). There are 14 residues in the CDR3. Trimming pared 3 bases from V and 2 bases from J, leaving 11 bases between. Germline assignment: CDR1 SGDLS and CDR2 YYNGEE.